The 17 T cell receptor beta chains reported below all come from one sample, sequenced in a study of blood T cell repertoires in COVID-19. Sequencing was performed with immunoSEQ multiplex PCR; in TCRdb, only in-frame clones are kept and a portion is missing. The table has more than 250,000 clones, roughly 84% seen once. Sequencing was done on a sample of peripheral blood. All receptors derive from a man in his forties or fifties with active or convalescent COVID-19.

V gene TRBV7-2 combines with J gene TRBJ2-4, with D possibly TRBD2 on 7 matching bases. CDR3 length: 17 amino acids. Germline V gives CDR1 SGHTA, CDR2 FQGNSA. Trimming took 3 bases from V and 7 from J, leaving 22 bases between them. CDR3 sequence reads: CASSFLPSGGRGNIQYF. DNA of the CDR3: TGTGCCAGCAGCTTCCTACCTAGCGGTGGGAGGGGGAACATTCAGTACTTC.

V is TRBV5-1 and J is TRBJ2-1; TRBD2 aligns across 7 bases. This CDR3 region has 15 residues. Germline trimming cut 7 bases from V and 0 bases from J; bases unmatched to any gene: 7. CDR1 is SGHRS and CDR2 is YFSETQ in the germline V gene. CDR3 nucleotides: TGCGCCAGCGGGGAAGGCGGGGGCTCCTACAATGAGCAGTTCTTC. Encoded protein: CASGEGGGSYNEQFF.

CDR3 DNA sequence: TGTGCCAGCAGACAGGGGGCCCTGAACACTGAAGCTTTCTTT. Translation gives CASRQGALNTEAFF. The chain uses TRBV2 and TRBJ1-1, with TRBD1 matching 9 bases. CDR1 and CDR2 from the germline V gene are SNHLY and FYNNEI. The V and J ends lost 6 bases and 0 bases, in that order; junction bases with no gene match: 2. CDR3 length equals 14 residues. The variable domain in full, completed from reference TRBV2 and TRBJ1-1, reads EPEVTQTPSHQVTQMGQEVILRCVPISNHLYFYWYRQILGQKVEFLVSFYNNEISEKSEIFDDQFSVERPDGSNFTLKIRSTKLEDSAMYFCASRQGALNTEAFFGQGTRLTVV.

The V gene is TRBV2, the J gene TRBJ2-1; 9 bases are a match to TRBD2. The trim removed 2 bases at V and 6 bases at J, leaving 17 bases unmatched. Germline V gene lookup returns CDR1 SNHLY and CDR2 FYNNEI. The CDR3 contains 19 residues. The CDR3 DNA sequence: TGTGCCAGCAGTGAAAGCGTCCTTAACCGGCTAGCGGGACGCAATGAGCAGTTCTTC. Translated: CASSESVLNRLAGRNEQFF.

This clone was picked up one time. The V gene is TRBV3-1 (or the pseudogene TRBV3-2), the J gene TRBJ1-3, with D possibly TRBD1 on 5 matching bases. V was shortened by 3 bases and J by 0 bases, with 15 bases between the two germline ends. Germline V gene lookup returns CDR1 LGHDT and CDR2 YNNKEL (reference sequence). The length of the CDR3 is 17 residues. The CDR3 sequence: CASSHPPTDLSGNTIYF. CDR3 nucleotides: TGTGCCAGCAGCCACCCGCCGACAGACCTCTCTGGAAACACCATATATTTT.

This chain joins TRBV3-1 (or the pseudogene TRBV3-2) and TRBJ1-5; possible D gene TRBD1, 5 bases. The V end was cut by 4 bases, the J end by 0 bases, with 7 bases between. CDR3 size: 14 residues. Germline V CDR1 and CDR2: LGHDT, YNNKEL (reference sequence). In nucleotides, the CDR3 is TGTGCCAGCAGCCTACAGGATAGCAATCAGCCCCAGCATTTT. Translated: CASSLQDSNQPQHF.

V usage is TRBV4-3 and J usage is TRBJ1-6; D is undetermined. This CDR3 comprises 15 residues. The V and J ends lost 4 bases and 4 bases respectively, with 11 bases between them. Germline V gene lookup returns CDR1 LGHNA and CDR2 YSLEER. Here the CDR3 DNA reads TGCGCCAGCAGCCGAGATCCAGGATATAATTCACCCCTCCACTTT. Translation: CASSRDPGYNSPLHF.

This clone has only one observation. CDR3 sequence reads: CASSLSPNNYGYTF. The CDR3 DNA reads as TGTGCCAGCAGCTTGAGTCCTAACAACTATGGCTACACCTTC. The V gene is TRBV5-5, the J gene TRBJ1-2, with D unresolved. Trimming shortened V by 1 base and J by 2 bases, and 9 bases separated the two germline ends. Germline-derived CDR1 and CDR2 are SGHKS and YYEKEE (reference sequence). The CDR3 loop spans 14 amino acids.

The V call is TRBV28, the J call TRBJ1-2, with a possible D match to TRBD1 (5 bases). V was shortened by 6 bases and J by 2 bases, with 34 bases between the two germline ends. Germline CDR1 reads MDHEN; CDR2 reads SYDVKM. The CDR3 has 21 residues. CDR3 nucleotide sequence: TGTGCCAGCAGACTTACCATAACGGCGGGACCCGGGACCGGCCTCAACTATGGCTACACCTTC. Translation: CASRLTITAGPGTGLNYGYTF.

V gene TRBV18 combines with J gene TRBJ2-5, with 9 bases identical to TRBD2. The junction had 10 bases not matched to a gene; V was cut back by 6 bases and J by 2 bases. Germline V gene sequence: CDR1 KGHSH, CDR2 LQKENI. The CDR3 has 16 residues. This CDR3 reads CASSRGYLAGQETQYF. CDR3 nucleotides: TGTGCCAGCTCCCGTGGGTACCTAGCGGGGCAAGAGACCCAGTACTTC.

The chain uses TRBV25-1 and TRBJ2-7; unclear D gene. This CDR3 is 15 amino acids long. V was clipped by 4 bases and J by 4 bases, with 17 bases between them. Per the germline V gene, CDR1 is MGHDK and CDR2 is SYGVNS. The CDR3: CASSGENRRQYEQYF. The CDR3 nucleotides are TGTGCCAGCAGTGGAGAAAACCGAAGACAATACGAGCAGTACTTC.

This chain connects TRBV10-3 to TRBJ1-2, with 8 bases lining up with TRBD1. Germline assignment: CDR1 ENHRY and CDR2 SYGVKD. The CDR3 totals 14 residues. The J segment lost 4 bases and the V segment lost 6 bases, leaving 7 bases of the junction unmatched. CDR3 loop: CAISLQGDSYGYTF. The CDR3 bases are TGTGCCATCAGCCTACAGGGGGACAGCTATGGCTACACCTTC.

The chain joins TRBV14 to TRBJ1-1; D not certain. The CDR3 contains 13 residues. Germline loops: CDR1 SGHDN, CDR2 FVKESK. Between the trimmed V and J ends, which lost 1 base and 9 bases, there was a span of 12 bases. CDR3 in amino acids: CASSQVTAGKAFF. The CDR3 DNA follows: TGTGCCAGCAGCCAAGTAACGGCGGGTAAAGCTTTCTTT.

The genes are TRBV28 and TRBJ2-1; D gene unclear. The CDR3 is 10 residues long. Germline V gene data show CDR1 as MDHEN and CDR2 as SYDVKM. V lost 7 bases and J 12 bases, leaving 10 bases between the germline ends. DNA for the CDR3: TGTGCCAGCACTTCCGGTCCGCAGTTCTTC. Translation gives CASTSGPQFF.

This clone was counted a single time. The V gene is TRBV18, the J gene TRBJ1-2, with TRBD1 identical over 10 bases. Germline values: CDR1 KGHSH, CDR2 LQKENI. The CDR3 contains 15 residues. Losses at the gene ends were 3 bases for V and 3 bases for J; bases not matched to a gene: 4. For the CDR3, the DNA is TGTGCCAGCTCACCGGGGACAGGGGTTGACTATGGCTACACCTTC. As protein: CASSPGTGVDYGYTF. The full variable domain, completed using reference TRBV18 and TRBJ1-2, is NAGVMQNPRHLVRRRGQEARLRCSPMKGHSHVYWYRQLPEEGLKFMVYLQKENIIDESGMPKERFSAEFPKEGPSILRIQQVVRGDSAAYFCASSPGTGVDYGYTFGSGTRLTVV.

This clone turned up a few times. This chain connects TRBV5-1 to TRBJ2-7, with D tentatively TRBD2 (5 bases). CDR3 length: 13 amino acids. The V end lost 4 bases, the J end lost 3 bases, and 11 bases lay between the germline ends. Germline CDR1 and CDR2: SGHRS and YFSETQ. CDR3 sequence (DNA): TGCGCCAGCAGCGATACTAGAAGCTACGAGCAGTACTTC. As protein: CASSDTRSYEQYF.

The DNA for the CDR3 is TGTGCCAGCAGCTTTCTGACTAGCGGGAGTAGAGAGACCCAGTACTTC. Encoded protein: CASSFLTSGSRETQYF. The chain links TRBV5-5 to TRBJ2-5, with 12 bases identical to TRBD2. Germline V lookup: CDR1 SGHKS, CDR2 YYEKEE (reference sequence). The CDR3 sequence is 16 residues long. With V trimmed by 2 bases and J by 4 bases, 6 bases remained unmatched.